One T cell receptor (beta chain) is described in this entry. The sample originates from a study of cytomegalovirus exposure and HLA in healthy donors. Germline CDR1 LGHNA, CDR2 YSLEER. The trim removed 0 bases at V and 0 bases at J, leaving 7 bases unmatched. The length of the CDR3 is 19 residues. PCR employed 60 Vbeta and 13 Jbeta primers. This table comes from immunoSEQ multiplex PCR, and its TCRdb copy is limited to in-frame clones, with some not included. The repertoire has some 150,000 clones, 60% to 80% of them found once; the top ten carry 0.85% to 1.4%. This sequence was found in a male donor in good health and CMV-seronegative. The sequenced material came from PBMCs. The chain is built from TRBV4-3 and TRBJ2-1; TRBD2 aligns across 11 bases. The chain's CDR3 is CASSQDSLAGGHSYNEQFF. The CDR3 DNA sequence: TGCGCCAGCAGCCAAGATAGTTTAGCGGGGGGGCACTCCTACAATGAGCAGTTCTTC.